The 25 T cell receptor beta chains given below trace back to one sample, sequenced in a study of regulatory and conventional T cells in RAG deficiency. The sorted conventional CD4+ T cells were CD25-low and CD127-high, with genomic DNA sequenced. Sequenced by immunoSEQ multiplex PCR; TCRdb stores in-frame clones only, minus some. The sample yields some 21,000 clones, around 97% seen once. These data were likewise used in another study, on regulatory T cells. This second study notes: Amplification used 52 TRBV primers and 13 TRBJ primers.

The source material was CD25- CD4+ T cells sorted from blood. These receptors all stem from a human donor in good health.

V and J are TRBV5-4 and TRBJ1-1; no definite D call. V shed 2 bases and J shed 8 bases, with 13 bases lying between them. This CDR3 is 13 amino acids long. The germline V gene encodes CDR1 SGHNT and CDR2 YYREEE (reference sequence). CDR3 sequence: CASSLDEGREAFF. The CDR3 DNA reads as TGTGCCAGCAGCTTAGATGAGGGCAGGGAAGCTTTCTTT.

This rearrangement joins TRBV2 to TRBJ2-1; 10 bases align to TRBD2. Per the germline V gene, CDR1 is SNHLY and CDR2 is FYNNEI. J gave up 3 bases and V 4 bases, and 12 bases lay outside the gene matches. The CDR3 has 18 amino acids. In DNA form, the CDR3 reads TGTGCCAGCAGTGTCTTTACTAGCGGGGTACTACTCTACAATGAGCAGTTCTTC. Translating it yields CASSVFTSGVLLYNEQFF.

The chain is built from TRBV5-4 and TRBJ1-4; D call uncertain. This CDR3 is 14 amino acids long. Germline V lookup: CDR1 SGHNT, CDR2 YYREEE (reference sequence). Trimming stripped 0 bases from V and 0 bases from J, with 3 bases between. This CDR3 reads CASSLGATNEKLFF. The CDR3 region has the DNA TGTGCCAGCAGCTTGGGAGCAACTAATGAAAAACTGTTTTTT.

V is TRBV9 and J is TRBJ2-2; 8 positions match TRBD2. The J segment lost 0 bases and the V segment lost 0 bases, leaving 4 bases of the junction unmatched. The CDR3 has 17 amino acids. The germline gives CDR1 SGDLS, CDR2 YYNGEE. The CDR3 loop reads CASSVGGSGANTGELFF. The CDR3 region has the DNA TGTGCCAGCAGCGTAGGAGGTAGCGGGGCGAACACCGGGGAGCTGTTTTTT.

The chain employs TRBV10-2 and TRBJ2-2, with D hard to call. CDR3 length equals 13 residues. The V and J ends lost 5 bases and 6 bases respectively, with 10 bases between them. Per the germline V gene, CDR1 is WSHSY and CDR2 is SAAADI. The CDR3 DNA is TGCGCCAGCAGTTTTAGAGTTTCCGGGGAGCTGTTTTTT. It is translated as CASSFRVSGELFF.

This chain connects TRBV30 to TRBJ2-2; TRBD2 is a possible D gene (6 bases). CDR1 and CDR2 from the germline V gene are GTSNPN and SVGIG (reference sequence). V lost 0 bases to trimming and J lost 1 base, with 12 bases between them. CDR3 length: 16 amino acids. CDR3 sequence (DNA): TGTGCCTGGAGTGTACCGGCGGGGTTGAACACCGGGGAGCTGTTTTTT. Residues: CAWSVPAGLNTGELFF.

This sequence joins TRBV30 and TRBJ2-3; D might be TRBD1 (6 bases). Trimming left V 1 base short and J 2 bases short, with 7 bases between. The CDR3 covers 13 residues. Germline values: CDR1 GTSNPN, CDR2 SVGIG (reference sequence). CDR3 in DNA: TGTGCCTGGAGTGGGACAGACACAGATACGCAGTATTTT. Amino acids: CAWSGTDTDTQYF.

The CDR3 DNA sequence: TGTGCCAGCAGTTCCCCAAACTACGAGCAGTACTTC. It specifies CASSSPNYEQYF. The chain joins TRBV6-5 to TRBJ2-7; D gene ambiguous. The CDR3 extends over 12 amino acids. Trimming took 4 bases from V and 3 from J, leaving 7 bases between them. Germline CDR1 MNHEY, CDR2 SVGAGI.

The gene calls are TRBV30 and TRBJ1-3; D not resolved. CDR1 is GTSNPN, CDR2 SVGIG, per germline (reference sequence). The V and J ends lost 3 bases and 0 bases respectively, with 9 bases between them. The CDR3 contains 14 residues. CDR3 nucleotide sequence: TGTGCCTGGAGAGTGGCGGCCTCTGGAAACACCATATATTTT. Residues: CAWRVAASGNTIYF. The whole variable domain, remainder taken from reference TRBV30 and TRBJ1-3, is SQTIHQWPATLVQPVGSPLSLECTVEGTSNPNLYWYRQAAGRGLQLLFYSVGIGQISSEVPQNLSASRPQDRQFILSSKKLLLSDSGFYLCAWRVAASGNTIYFGEGSWLTVV.

This clone has only one observation. The chain uses TRBV4-1 and TRBJ1-4; D uncertain. V lost 0 bases, J lost 4 bases, and 9 bases lay in between. This CDR3 region has 15 residues. Per germline, CDR1 MGHRA and CDR2 YSYEKL. The CDR3 DNA is TGCGCCAGCAGCCAAGATTACAGAAATAATGAAAAACTGTTTTTT. Protein sequence: CASSQDYRNNEKLFF.

This clone is a singleton in its sample. The genes are TRBV18 and TRBJ1-1, with unresolved D. This CDR3 has 13 amino acids. Trimming shortened V by 1 base and J by 6 bases, and 9 bases separated the two germline ends. The germline gives CDR1 KGHSH, CDR2 LQKENI. CDR3 in DNA: TGTGCCAGCTCACCACTAAAGGAGGCTGAAGCTTTCTTT. Translating gives CASSPLKEAEAFF.

The genes are TRBV10-3 and TRBJ1-5, with no clear D. The V and J ends lost 0 bases and 0 bases respectively, with 12 bases between them. The CDR3 sequence is 17 residues long. Per germline, CDR1 ENHRY and CDR2 SYGVKD. CDR3 loop: CAISESMSQDSNQPQHF. Written as DNA, the CDR3 is TGTGCCATCAGTGAGTCTATGTCGCAGGATAGCAATCAGCCCCAGCATTTT.

This chain uses TRBV5-1 with TRBJ2-5, with 11 bases that match TRBD2. CDR3 length equals 16 residues. J gave up 4 bases and V 4 bases, and 9 bases lay outside the gene matches. Germline CDR1 is SGHRS and CDR2 is YFSETQ. CDR3 residues: CASSIGSGGGTETQYF. The CDR3 region has the DNA TGCGCCAGCAGCATCGGTAGCGGGGGGGGGACAGAGACCCAGTACTTC.

The rearrangement uses TRBV5-1 and TRBJ1-1, with 10 bases identical to TRBD1. Germline lookup yields CDR1 SGHRS and CDR2 YFSETQ. V trimming: 4 bases; J trimming: 2 bases; junction bases outside the gene matches: 5. This CDR3 region has 15 residues. The DNA of the CDR3 is TGCGCCAGCAGCCACCGGACAGGGGGAAACACTGAAGCTTTCTTT. It translates to CASSHRTGGNTEAFF.

CDR3 DNA sequence: TGTGCCAGCACGGTGCCGGGATTACTCTACGAGCAGTACTTC. This encodes CASTVPGLLYEQYF. The V gene is TRBV5-4, the J gene TRBJ2-7; possible D gene TRBD2, 5 bases. CDR3 length: 14 amino acids. Germline assignment: CDR1 SGHNT and CDR2 YYREEE (reference sequence). V lost 6 bases to trimming and J lost 3 bases, with 16 bases between them.

The chain employs TRBV6-1 and TRBJ1-1, with a tentative D call TRBD1 (5 bases). Germline V gene lookup returns CDR1 MNHNS and CDR2 SASEGT. The CDR3 contains 13 residues. V was cut by 5 bases and J by 0 bases, with 7 bases left in between. The CDR3 here is CASSKQVNTEAFF. Here the CDR3 DNA reads TGTGCCAGCAGTAAACAGGTGAACACTGAAGCTTTCTTT.

This clone appeared once. V is TRBV5-1 and J is TRBJ2-3; TRBD1 agrees at 8 bases. This CDR3 has 20 residues. In germline, CDR1 is SGHRS, CDR2 YFSETQ. V gave up 3 bases and J gave up 2 bases; unmatched junction bases: 20. This CDR3 reads CASSWASVAGGLFDTDTQYF. In DNA form, the CDR3 reads TGCGCCAGCAGCTGGGCCTCGGTGGCAGGGGGCCTTTTTGACACAGATACGCAGTATTTT.

The chain is built from TRBV19 and TRBJ2-1; no clear D. Trimming left V 5 bases short and J 0 bases short, with 8 bases between. Germline CDR1 and CDR2: LNHDA and SQIVND (reference sequence). The CDR3 has 14 amino acids. CDR3: CASSYRVSYNEQFF. CDR3 DNA: TGTGCCAGTAGTTATCGGGTCTCCTACAATGAGCAGTTCTTC. Variable domain in full (rest from reference TRBV19 and TRBJ2-1): DGGITQSPKYLFRKEGQNVTLSCEQNLNHDAMYWYRQDPGQGLRLIYYSQIVNDFQKGDIAEGYSVSREKKESFPLTVTSAQKNPTAFYLCASSYRVSYNEQFFGPGTRLTVL.

The chain joins TRBV18 to TRBJ2-2, with a possible D match to TRBD2 (5 bases). The germline V and J ends were trimmed by 1 base and 4 bases, with 10 bases remaining between them. Germline CDR1 and CDR2: KGHSH and LQKENI. The CDR3 totals 15 residues. CDR3 sequence: CASSPRGEGTGELFF. DNA of the CDR3: TGTGCCAGCTCACCACGGGGAGAAGGCACCGGGGAGCTGTTTTTT.

The V and J genes are TRBV4-1 and TRBJ2-1, with D possibly matching TRBD2 (5 bases). Per germline, CDR1 MGHRA and CDR2 YSYEKL. V gave up 3 bases and J gave up 5 bases, with 14 bases separating them. This CDR3 comprises 15 residues. For the CDR3, the DNA is TGCGCCAGCAGCCATCCGCCGGGGTCAAACAATGAGCAGTTCTTC. Amino acids: CASSHPPGSNNEQFF.

This chain's CDR3 is CSAASEGYTF. The CDR3 region has the DNA TGCAGTGCAGCGTCAGAGGGCTACACCTTC. The chain combines TRBV20-1 with TRBJ1-2; no firm D call. CDR1 is DFQATT and CDR2 is SNEGSKA in the germline V gene (reference sequence). V was clipped by 6 bases and J by 8 bases, with 10 bases between them. CDR3 length: 10 residues.

The chain employs TRBV25-1 and TRBJ2-7; 11 nucleotides agree with TRBD1. CDR1 is MGHDK, CDR2 SYGVNS, per germline. Trimming removed 10 bases from V and 7 bases from J; junction bases left unmatched: 6. The CDR3 consists of 12 residues. The CDR3 is CATRTGGREQYF. CDR3 nucleotide sequence: TGTGCCACCCGGACAGGGGGCCGGGAGCAGTACTTC.

The rearrangement links TRBV4-1 to TRBJ2-7, with a weak D call TRBD2 (7 bases). The CDR3 runs to 15 residues. The V end lost 4 bases, the J end lost 1 base, and 14 bases lay between the germline ends. Germline V gives CDR1 MGHRA, CDR2 YSYEKL. CDR3 amino acids: CASSPGGLGSYEQYF. The CDR3 DNA reads as TGCGCCAGCAGCCCGGGGGGCCTCGGGTCCTACGAGCAGTACTTC.

The chain combines TRBV2 with TRBJ2-7, with D uncertain. The CDR3 spans 13 residues. V shed 5 bases and J shed 2 bases, with 10 bases lying between them. Germline assignment: CDR1 SNHLY and CDR2 FYNNEI. The CDR3 DNA sequence: TGTGCCAGCAGTCTTACAAGAACCTACGAGCAGTACTTC. It encodes CASSLTRTYEQYF.

The rearrangement joins TRBV7-3 to TRBJ1-1; 8 nucleotides match TRBD1. After removal of 8 bases from V and 4 bases from J, the junction contained 9 bases not matched to a gene. This CDR3 contains 14 residues. CDR1 and CDR2 from the germline V gene are SGHTA and FQGTGA. DNA of the CDR3: TGTGCCAGCGCGGACAGGGCAGGGAGCACTGAAGCTTTCTTT. Encoded protein: CASADRAGSTEAFF.